The 32 T cell receptor beta chains in this list originate from one sample, sequenced in a study of cytomegalovirus exposure and HLA in healthy donors. PCR was performed using 60 Vbeta and 13 Jbeta primers. TCRdb's copy holds only in-frame clones and misses some; the assay was immunoSEQ multiplex PCR. The data contain 100,000 to 150,000 clones, over 75% of them singletons. Sequencing input: PBMCs. The receptors here all came from a woman between 40 and 50 years old in good health and CMV-seropositive.

This chain links TRBV10-3 with TRBJ1-4, with D perhaps TRBD1 (5 bases). V was clipped by 4 bases and J by 7 bases, with 13 bases between them. The CDR3 is 14 residues long. Looked up from germline, CDR1 is ENHRY and CDR2 is SYGVKD. The CDR3 DNA follows: TGTGCCATCAGTGGTGGCCAGGGAAGTGAAAAACTGTTTTTT. It yields the protein CAISGGQGSEKLFF.

The chain joins TRBV7-9 to TRBJ2-7; D is uncertain. V was shortened by 5 bases and J by 2 bases, with 16 bases between the two germline ends. CDR1 is SEHNR, CDR2 FQNEAQ, per germline (reference sequence). There are 15 residues in the CDR3. CDR3 region: CASSHTSRQTYEQYF. The DNA of the CDR3 is TGTGCCAGCAGCCATACCTCTCGACAAACCTACGAGCAGTACTTC.

A single count supports this clone. The genes are TRBV5-6 and TRBJ2-2; TRBD2 matches at 10 bases. Trimming took 2 bases from V and 7 from J; bases not matched to a gene: 8. CDR1 SGHDT and CDR2 YYEEEE come from the germline V gene. CDR3 length: 16 residues. CDR3: CASSFYKRGGNGELFF. Written as DNA, the CDR3 is TGTGCCAGCAGCTTCTATAAGCGGGGGGGAAACGGGGAGCTGTTTTTT.

The chain combines TRBV6-5 with TRBJ1-5; 9 bases are a match to TRBD1. The CDR3 extends over 16 amino acids. CDR1 and CDR2 from the germline V gene are MNHEY and SVGAGI. The junction had 5 bases not matched to a gene; V was cut back by 2 bases and J by 3 bases. CDR3 loop: CASSYHGTGNNQPQHF. As DNA, the CDR3 is TGTGCCAGCAGTTACCACGGGACAGGGAACAATCAGCCCCAGCATTTT.

This sequence joins TRBV6-5 and TRBJ1-2; 9 bases agree with TRBD1. Looked up from germline, CDR1 is MNHEY and CDR2 is SVGAGI. With 5 bases clipped from V and 7 bases from J, the junction kept 5 bases outside the gene matches. The CDR3 is 13 amino acids. CDR3 region: CASSQQGAGGYTF. The CDR3 nucleotides are TGTGCCAGCAGTCAACAGGGGGCTGGTGGCTACACCTTC.

The chain employs TRBV11-3 and TRBJ1-1; D is uncertain. Between the trimmed V and J ends, which lost 5 bases and 0 bases, there was a span of 10 bases. This CDR3 spans 14 amino acids. The V gene's germline CDR1 is SGHNT and CDR2 YENEEA. CDR3: CASSLGDMNTEAFF. DNA for the CDR3: TGTGCCAGCAGCCTGGGAGACATGAACACTGAAGCTTTCTTT.

The rearrangement links TRBV11-2 to TRBJ1-2; 7 nucleotides match TRBD1. Germline V gives CDR1 SGHAT, CDR2 FQNNGV. The CDR3 consists of 13 residues. J lost 4 bases, V lost 4 bases, and 3 bases had no gene match. The CDR3 DNA is TGTGCCAGCAGCTCACAGGGGAGCTATGGCTACACCTTC. This encodes CASSSQGSYGYTF.

The V call is TRBV25-1, the J call TRBJ1-1, with 10 bases that match TRBD1. In germline, CDR1 is MGHDK, CDR2 SYGVNS. This CDR3 region has 15 residues. V lost 6 bases to trimming and J lost 4 bases; unmatched junction nucleotides: 8. The CDR3 reads CASSDHWTGGTEAFF. Written as DNA, the CDR3 is TGTGCCAGCAGCGACCATTGGACAGGGGGCACTGAAGCTTTCTTT.

This clone was seen a few times. The chain has TRBV28 and TRBJ1-2; 8 nucleotides line up with TRBD1. V lost 3 bases to trimming and J lost 10 bases; unmatched junction nucleotides: 10. The CDR3 runs to 14 residues. The germline CDR1 and CDR2 sequences are MDHEN and SYDVKM. The CDR3 bases are TGTGCCAGCAGTTTCCTCGGGACAGGACCTATCTACACCTTC. The encoded protein is CASSFLGTGPIYTF.

V usage is TRBV7-8 and J usage is TRBJ1-5; no clear D gene. Germline CDR1 SGHVS, CDR2 FQNEAQ. Trimming left V 2 bases short and J 4 bases short, with 9 bases between. The CDR3 loop spans 14 amino acids. The CDR3, as DNA: TGTGCCAGCAGCTTACGTAGTCGGAATCAGCCCCAGCATTTT. It specifies CASSLRSRNQPQHF.

The chain has TRBV9 and TRBJ1-2; TRBD1 might be the D (5 bases). V lost 5 bases, J lost 0 bases, and 8 bases lay in between. CDR3 length: 13 residues. The germline CDR1 and CDR2 sequences are SGDLS and YYNGEE. The CDR3 region has the DNA TGTGCCAGCAGTGGGGGGTCTAACTATGGCTACACCTTC. Translated: CASSGGSNYGYTF.

This chain joins TRBV7-3 and TRBJ2-7; 7 bases line up with TRBD1. The trim removed 4 bases at V and 0 bases at J, leaving 3 bases unmatched. The CDR3 has 14 residues. In germline, CDR1 is SGHTA, CDR2 FQGTGA. CDR3 in amino acids: CASSSDRNSYEQYF. CDR3 bases: TGTGCCAGCAGCTCGGACAGGAACTCCTACGAGCAGTACTTC.

This clone appeared a few times. This chain connects TRBV9 to TRBJ2-5, with TRBD2 identical over 9 bases. The V segment lost 3 bases and the J segment 5 bases; nucleotides outside the gene matches: 11. The CDR3 totals 16 residues. Germline CDR1 is SGDLS and CDR2 is YYNGEE. In DNA form, the CDR3 reads TGTGCCAGCAGCGCGGCCGCGGGACTAGCTGGGGAGACCCAGTACTTC. It is translated as CASSAAAGLAGETQYF.

This chain links TRBV27 with TRBJ2-5; TRBD1 might be the D (6 bases). The DNA matches TRBJ2-7 better at its end, which makes the J call doubtful. CDR1 is MNHEY and CDR2 is SMNVEV in the germline V gene (reference sequence). The CDR3 spans 14 residues. Written as DNA, the CDR3 is TGTGCCAGCAGCCTCCGGGACACAGACTACGAGCAGTACTTC. This translates into CASSLRDTDYEQYF.

As regards this clone: Other DNA sequences from this sample encode an identical CDR3 as well. The rearrangement links TRBV4-1 to TRBJ1-4; D is undetermined. Germline CDR1 reads MGHRA; CDR2 reads YSYEKL. V lost 2 bases and J 5 bases, leaving 6 bases between the germline ends. CDR3 size: 13 residues. Written as DNA, the CDR3 is TGCGCCAGCAGCCAATGGAGGAATGAAAAACTGTTTTTT. This sequence encodes CASSQWRNEKLFF.

The chain couples TRBV10-3 to TRBJ1-2; D gene unclear. The germline V gene encodes CDR1 ENHRY and CDR2 SYGVKD. This CDR3 has 16 amino acids. Between the trimmed V and J ends, which lost 4 bases and 6 bases, there was a span of 21 bases. The CDR3 DNA sequence: TGTGCCATCAGTGTGTCGTCGGACTTCCCGCAGGATGGCTACACCTTC. It codes for CAISVSSDFPQDGYTF.

This clone was detected only once. The genes are TRBV5-6 and TRBJ2-7; 7 bases agree with TRBD2. CDR3 length equals 14 residues. V was clipped by 2 bases and J by 2 bases; unmatched bases: 4. Germline V gene data show CDR1 as SGHDT and CDR2 as YYEEEE. CDR3 loop: CASSFTSATYEQYF. For the CDR3, the DNA is TGTGCCAGCAGCTTCACTAGCGCCACCTACGAGCAGTACTTC.

This clone was seen just once. The V gene is TRBV19, the J gene TRBJ2-1; 8 positions agree with TRBD2. The germline V gene has CDR1 LNHDA and CDR2 SQIVND (reference sequence). The CDR3 covers 13 residues. With V trimmed by 8 bases and J by 6 bases, 6 bases remained unmatched. Here the CDR3 DNA reads TGTGCCAGTTCGAGCGGGAGTTCCAATGAGCAGTTCTTC. Amino acid sequence: CASSSGSSNEQFF.

The table lists this clone with a count of one. The genes are TRBV15 and TRBJ2-5; TRBD2 matches 12 bases. The CDR3 contains 14 residues. Germline CDR1 and CDR2: LNHNV and YYDKDF (reference sequence). Trimming at V came to 5 bases and at J to 5 bases, leaving 3 bases not matched to a gene. CDR3 coding DNA: TGTGCCACCAGCGCGACTAGCGGGAGTGAGACCCAGTACTTC. Its protein product is CATSATSGSETQYF.

This clone was detected only once. V is TRBV28 and J is TRBJ2-2, with D maybe TRBD1 (7 bases). The CDR3 is 15 amino acids. The germline gives CDR1 MDHEN, CDR2 SYDVKM. The V and J ends lost 7 bases and 3 bases respectively, with 15 bases between them. CDR3 amino acids: CASTSQGEDTGELFF. The CDR3 nucleotides read TGTGCCAGCACGTCCCAGGGGGAGGACACCGGGGAGCTGTTTTTT.

J is TRBJ2-7 and V is TRBV7-2; TRBD1 aligns across 7 bases. The CDR3 spans 14 residues. Germline CDR1 SGHTA, CDR2 FQGNSA. V was clipped by 3 bases and J by 5 bases; unmatched bases: 7. CDR3 bases: TGTGCCAGCAGCTTGGACAGGATCCTTGACGAGCAGTACTTC. Residues: CASSLDRILDEQYF.

CDR3 protein: CASRPTGNEQYF. In nucleotides, the CDR3 is TGTGCCAGCAGGCCAACAGGGAACGAGCAGTACTTC. This chain uses TRBV6-6 with TRBJ2-7; D is perhaps TRBD1 (6 bases). Germline loops: CDR1 MNHNY, CDR2 SVGAGI (reference sequence). With 6 bases removed from V and 5 bases from J, the gap between germline ends came to 11 bases. This CDR3 has 12 residues.

This chain connects TRBV15 to TRBJ1-2; TRBD1 agrees at 11 bases. V was clipped by 6 bases and J by 7 bases; unmatched bases: 10. This CDR3 spans 15 amino acids. CDR1 is LNHNV and CDR2 is YYDKDF in the germline V gene (reference sequence). Here the CDR3 reads CATSPRDRGVGGYTF. CDR3 DNA sequence: TGTGCCACCAGTCCCCGGGACAGGGGGGTTGGTGGCTACACCTTC.

The rearrangement joins TRBV2 to TRBJ2-7; tentatively, D is TRBD1 (6 bases). The CDR3 consists of 16 residues. Trimming removed 4 bases from V and 4 bases from J, with 20 bases in between. Per the germline V gene, CDR1 is SNHLY and CDR2 is FYNNEI. The CDR3 DNA sequence: TGTGCCAGCAGTGGTCGAACAGGGAAAAGCTGGTACGAGCAGTACTTC. The encoded protein is CASSGRTGKSWYEQYF. Combining the CDR3 with reference TRBV2 and TRBJ2-7 gives the whole variable domain EPEVTQTPSHQVTQMGQEVILRCVPISNHLYFYWYRQILGQKVEFLVSFYNNEISEKSEIFDDQFSVERPDGSNFTLKIRSTKLEDSAMYFCASSGRTGKSWYEQYFGPGTRLTVT.

Written as DNA, the CDR3 is TGTGCCATCAGTGACTGGCCAGAAATCTATGGCTACACCTTC. Translated: CAISDWPEIYGYTF. The J gene is TRBJ1-2, the V gene TRBV10-3, with unresolved D. The CDR3 runs to 14 residues. Trimming shortened V by 3 bases and J by 4 bases, and 12 bases separated the two germline ends. Germline V gene data show CDR1 as ENHRY and CDR2 as SYGVKD.

The genes are TRBV14 and TRBJ2-1, with a possible D match to TRBD1 (5 bases). Germline V gives CDR1 SGHDN, CDR2 FVKESK. This CDR3 contains 13 residues. Trimming took 4 bases from V and 5 from J, leaving 9 bases between them. The CDR3 protein is CASSPRQNNEQFF. In DNA form, the CDR3 reads TGTGCCAGCAGCCCACGACAGAACAATGAGCAGTTCTTC.

The chain carries TRBV5-1 and TRBJ1-4, with 7 bases identical to TRBD1. This CDR3 region has 14 residues. Germline loops: CDR1 SGHRS, CDR2 YFSETQ. The trim removed 0 bases at V and 6 bases at J, leaving 2 bases unmatched. In DNA form, the CDR3 reads TGCGCCAGCAGCTTGGGGGGACAGCATGAAAAACTGTTTTTT. Its translation is CASSLGGQHEKLFF.

Regarding this clone: One junction end disagrees with the germline gene, perhaps due to a read error. This chain joins TRBV5-4 and TRBJ2-5; possible D gene TRBD2, 6 bases. Germline-derived CDR1 and CDR2 are SGHNT and YYREEE (reference sequence). The CDR3 extends over 15 amino acids. CDR3 residues: CASNLDSGTQETQYF. The CDR3, as DNA: TGTGCCAGCAACTTGGATAGCGGCACGCAAGAGACCCAGTACTTC.

The chain recombines TRBV10-3 with TRBJ2-1, with TRBD2 matching 8 bases. CDR1 and CDR2 from the germline V gene are ENHRY and SYGVKD. V shed 6 bases, J shed 8 bases, and the junction held 9 bases outside the gene matches. The CDR3 is 14 residues long. In nucleotides, the CDR3 is TGTGCCATCAGGGGAAGCGCCGGGGGGGATGAGCAGTTCTTC. Protein: CAIRGSAGGDEQFF.

The rearrangement uses TRBV5-1 and TRBJ2-6; D not certain. This CDR3 has 15 amino acids. Per the germline V gene, CDR1 is SGHRS and CDR2 is YFSETQ. The V end lost 0 bases, the J end lost 2 bases, and 6 bases lay between the germline ends. The CDR3 protein is CASSLALTGANVLTF. The DNA of the CDR3 is TGCGCCAGCAGCTTGGCCCTAACTGGGGCCAACGTCCTGACTTTC. The complete variable domain, with remaining parts taken from reference TRBV5-1 and TRBJ2-6, reads KAGVTQTPRYLIKTRGQQVTLSCSPISGHRSVSWYQQTPGQGLQFLFEYFSETQRNKGNFPGRFSGRQFSNSRSEMNVSTLELGDSALYLCASSLALTGANVLTFGAGSRLTVL.

This chain connects TRBV9 to TRBJ1-3; perhaps TRBD1 as D (6 bases). This CDR3 is built from 16 residues. Between the trimmed V and J ends, which lost 0 bases and 0 bases, there was a span of 10 bases. The germline V gene has CDR1 SGDLS and CDR2 YYNGEE. The CDR3 nucleotides are TGTGCCAGCAGCGTAGGTCACAGGGCCTCTGGAAACACCATATATTTT. This translates into CASSVGHRASGNTIYF.

J is TRBJ2-1 and V is TRBV19; TRBD2 matches at 11 bases. This CDR3 has 17 residues. After removal of 5 bases from V and 4 bases from J, the junction contained 10 bases not matched to a gene. Per the germline V gene, CDR1 is LNHDA and CDR2 is SQIVND (reference sequence). For the CDR3, the DNA is TGTGCCAGTAGTCCCTTCACTAGCGGGAGCTCTTACAATGAGCAGTTCTTC. This translates into CASSPFTSGSSYNEQFF.